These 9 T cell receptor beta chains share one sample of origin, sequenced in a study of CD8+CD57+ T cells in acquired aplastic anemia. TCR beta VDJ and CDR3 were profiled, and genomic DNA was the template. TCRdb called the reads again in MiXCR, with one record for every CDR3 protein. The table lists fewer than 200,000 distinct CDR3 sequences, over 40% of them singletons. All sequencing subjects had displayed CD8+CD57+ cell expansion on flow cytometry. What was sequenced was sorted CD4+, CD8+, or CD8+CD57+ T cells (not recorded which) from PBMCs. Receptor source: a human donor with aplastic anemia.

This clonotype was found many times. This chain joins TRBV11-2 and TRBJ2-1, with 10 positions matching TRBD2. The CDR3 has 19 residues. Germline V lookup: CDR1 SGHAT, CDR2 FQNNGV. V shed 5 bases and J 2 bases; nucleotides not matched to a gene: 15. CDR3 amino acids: CASSPSPGRSGRAYNEQFF. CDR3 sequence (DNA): TGTGCCAGCAGCCCTAGCCCGGGGAGGAGCGGGAGGGCCTACAATGAGCAGTTCTTC.

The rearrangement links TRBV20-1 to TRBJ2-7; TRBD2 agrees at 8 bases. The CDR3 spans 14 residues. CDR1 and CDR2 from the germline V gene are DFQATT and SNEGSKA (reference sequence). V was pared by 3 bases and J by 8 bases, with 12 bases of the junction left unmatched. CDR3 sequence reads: CSARGTSGSHKQYF. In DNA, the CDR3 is TGCAGTGCTAGGGGAACTAGCGGATCCCACAAGCAGTACTTC.

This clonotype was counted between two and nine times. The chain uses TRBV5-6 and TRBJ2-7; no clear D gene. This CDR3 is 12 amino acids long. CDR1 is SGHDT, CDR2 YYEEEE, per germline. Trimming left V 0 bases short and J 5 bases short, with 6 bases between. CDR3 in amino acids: CASSLETDEQYF. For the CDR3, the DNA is TGTGCCAGCAGCTTGGAAACAGACGAGCAGTACTTC.

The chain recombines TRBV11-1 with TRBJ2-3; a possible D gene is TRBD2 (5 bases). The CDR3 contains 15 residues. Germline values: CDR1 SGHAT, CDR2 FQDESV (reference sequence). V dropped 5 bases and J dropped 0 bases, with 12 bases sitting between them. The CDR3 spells CASSPDSMSTDTQYF. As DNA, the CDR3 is TGTGCCAGCAGCCCGGACTCCATGAGCACAGATACGCAGTATTTT.

The DNA of the CDR3 is TGTGCCAGTAGTAGTATTGGCGGACAGGGCCGTAGAGGCTACACCTTC. Its protein product is CASSSIGGQGRRGYTF. The chain carries TRBV19 and TRBJ1-2; 8 nucleotides align to TRBD1. Germline values: CDR1 LNHDA, CDR2 SQIVND (reference sequence). After removal of 4 bases from V and 8 bases from J, the junction contained 15 bases not matched to a gene. This CDR3 spans 16 amino acids.

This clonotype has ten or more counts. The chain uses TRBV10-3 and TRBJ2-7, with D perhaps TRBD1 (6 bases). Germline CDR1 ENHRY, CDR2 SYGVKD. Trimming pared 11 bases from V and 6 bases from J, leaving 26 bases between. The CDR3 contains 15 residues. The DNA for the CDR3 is TGTGCCGCTTTAGACAGGAGGTCGTCTACTGGCGAGCAGTACTTC. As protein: CAALDRRSSTGEQYF.

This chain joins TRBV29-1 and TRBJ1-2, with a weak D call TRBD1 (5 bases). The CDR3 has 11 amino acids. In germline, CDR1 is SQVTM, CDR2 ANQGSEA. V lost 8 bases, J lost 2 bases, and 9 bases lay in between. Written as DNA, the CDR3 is TGCAGCCTCCGGGACAACTATGGCTACACCTTC. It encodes CSLRDNYGYTF.

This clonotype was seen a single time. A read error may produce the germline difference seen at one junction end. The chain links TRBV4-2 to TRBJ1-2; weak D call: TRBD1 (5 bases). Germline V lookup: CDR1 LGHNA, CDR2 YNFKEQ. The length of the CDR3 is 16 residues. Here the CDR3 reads CANSLELGGGNYGYTF. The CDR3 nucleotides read TGTGCCAACAGCCTTGAGCTCGGGGGGGGAAACTATGGCTACACCTTC.

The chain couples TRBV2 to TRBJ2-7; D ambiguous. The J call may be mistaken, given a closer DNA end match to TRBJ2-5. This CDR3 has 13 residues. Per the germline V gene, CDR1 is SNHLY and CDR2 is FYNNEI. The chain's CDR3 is CASSTRATETQYF. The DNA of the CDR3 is TGTGCCAGCAGTACACGGGCTACAGAGACCCAGTACTTC.